This is a list of T cell receptor beta chains from one sample in a study of post-analysis software for immune sequencing data. TCRdb fed the PCR reads into MiXCR, producing one record per CDR3 protein. The sample shows 450,000 to 650,000 distinct CDR3 sequences, roughly 46% of them seen only once. Sequences were obtained from blood. These receptors all come from a girl aged 10-17 years with multiple sclerosis. CDR3s include the opening cysteine and the closing phenylalanine or tryptophan. The D gene is left open where the match is weak. Clone size is shown for a subset of rows, as once, few, many or a class of expanded clone.

v_call: TRBV12-3/TRBV12-4; d_call: NA; j_call: TRBJ2-5; clone_size: NA; cdr3_nt: TGTGCCAGCGGCCTTTCCATGGTGACCCAGTACTTC; cdr3_aa: CASGLSMVTQYF
v_call: TRBV12-3/TRBV12-4; d_call: NA; j_call: TRBJ1-2; clone_size: NA; cdr3_nt: TGTGCCGGCAGACGGAACAGATACTCCTATGGCTACACCTTC; cdr3_aa: CAGRRNRYSYGYTF
v_call: TRBV3-1; d_call: NA; j_call: TRBJ2-7; clone_size: many; cdr3_nt: TGTGCCAGCAGCCAAACTAGATCCCGGTTTGACTACGAGCAGTACTTC; cdr3_aa: CASSQTRSRFDYEQYF
v_call: TRBV4-2; d_call: TRBD1; j_call: TRBJ1-2; clone_size: few; cdr3_nt: TGTGCCAGCAGCCGCGACAGGGGGCGCGCGGAAGGCTACACCTTC; cdr3_aa: CASSRDRGRAEGYTF
v_call: TRBV12-3/TRBV12-4; d_call: NA; j_call: TRBJ1-1; clone_size: few; cdr3_nt: TGTGCCAGCAGAACGGGACATTCGAACACTGAAGCTTTCTTT; cdr3_aa: CASRTGHSNTEAFF
v_call: TRBV5-1; d_call: NA; j_call: TRBJ2-6; clone_size: NA; cdr3_nt: TGCGCCAGCAGCTACAACGCAGGGGCCTCTGGGGCCAACGTCCTGACTTTC; cdr3_aa: CASSYNAGASGANVLTF
v_call: TRBV6-2/TRBV6-3; d_call: TRBD1; j_call: TRBJ2-4; clone_size: NA; cdr3_nt: TGTGCCAGCACCGCTGACAGGGCTTCTTCGAAGCAGTACTTC; cdr3_aa: CASTADRASSKQYF
v_call: TRBV28; d_call: TRBD1; j_call: TRBJ2-7; clone_size: NA; cdr3_nt: TGTGCCAGCAGTTTCCTGACGACAGGGGGCTATGGGTACGAGCAGTACTTC; cdr3_aa: CASSFLTTGGYGYEQYF
v_call: TRBV12-3/TRBV12-4; d_call: NA; j_call: TRBJ2-1; clone_size: many; cdr3_nt: TGTGCCAGCAGCCGCAATGAGCAGTTCTTC; cdr3_aa: CASSRNEQFF
v_call: TRBV5-1; d_call: TRBD1; j_call: TRBJ2-5; clone_size: few; cdr3_nt: TGCGCCAGCAGCTTTTCGATGGCAGGGGGCGAGGAGACCCAGTACTTC; cdr3_aa: CASSFSMAGGEETQYF
v_call: TRBV5-1; d_call: NA; j_call: TRBJ2-7; clone_size: NA; cdr3_nt: TGCGCCAGCCGCCCAGAGGGCAGGGCCTCCTACGAGCAGTACTTC; cdr3_aa: CASRPEGRASYEQYF
v_call: TRBV4-1; d_call: NA; j_call: TRBJ1-2; clone_size: few; cdr3_nt: TGCGCCAGCAGCCAGCCCAGAGAGGGTAACTATGGCTACACCTTC; cdr3_aa: CASSQPREGNYGYTF
v_call: TRBV20-1; d_call: NA; j_call: TRBJ1-5; clone_size: NA; cdr3_nt: TGCAGTGCTAGGGAAGTTTTGGGACAGCCCCAGCATTTT; cdr3_aa: CSAREVLGQPQHF
v_call: TRBV7-2; d_call: TRBD1; j_call: TRBJ1-1; clone_size: NA; cdr3_nt: TGTGCCAGCAGCGCCCGACAGGGAGGAGGAACTGAAGCTTTCTTT; cdr3_aa: CASSARQGGGTEAFF
v_call: TRBV20-1; d_call: NA; j_call: TRBJ2-5; clone_size: few; cdr3_nt: TGCAGTGCTAGGGGGGCCTTCCAAGAGACCCAGTACTTC; cdr3_aa: CSARGAFQETQYF
v_call: TRBV4-1; d_call: NA; j_call: TRBJ2-7; clone_size: NA; cdr3_nt: TGCGCCAGCAGCCACCAGGACCTATACGAGCAGTACTTC; cdr3_aa: CASSHQDLYEQYF
v_call: TRBV20-1; d_call: TRBD2; j_call: TRBJ2-5; clone_size: NA; cdr3_nt: TGCAGTGCCGCAGCAGCGGGGGGGCGCGAGACCCAGTACTTC; cdr3_aa: CSAAAAGGRETQYF
v_call: TRBV12-3/TRBV12-4; d_call: TRBD2; j_call: TRBJ2-1; clone_size: many; cdr3_nt: TGTGCCAGCAGTCCAAGGCTAGCGGGGGGCCCCTACAATGAGCAGTTCTTC; cdr3_aa: CASSPRLAGGPYNEQFF
v_call: TRBV12-3/TRBV12-4; d_call: NA; j_call: TRBJ1-4; clone_size: few; cdr3_nt: TGTGCCAGCAGTTTTTCGGCCCTCTCTAGGGAAAAACTGTTTTTT; cdr3_aa: CASSFSALSREKLFF
v_call: TRBV12-3/TRBV12-4; d_call: NA; j_call: TRBJ2-5; clone_size: NA; cdr3_nt: TGTGCCAGCAGTTTAGATCCGTCGGTTGCTACGTGGGAGACCCAGTACTTC; cdr3_aa: CASSLDPSVATWETQYF
v_call: TRBV29-1; d_call: NA; j_call: TRBJ2-7; clone_size: NA; cdr3_nt: TGCAGCGTCGCCCGGCAGAGAACCTACGAGCAGTACTTC; cdr3_aa: CSVARQRTYEQYF
v_call: TRBV28; d_call: NA; j_call: TRBJ2-7; clone_size: few; cdr3_nt: TGTGCCAGCAGTTTAGGGCGGGACAGCGGATACTCCTACGAGCAGTACTTC; cdr3_aa: CASSLGRDSGYSYEQYF
v_call: TRBV12-3/TRBV12-4; d_call: NA; j_call: TRBJ1-1; clone_size: few; cdr3_nt: TGTGCCAGCAGTTTAATGGCCCTGCCGAACACTGAAGCTTTCTTT; cdr3_aa: CASSLMALPNTEAFF
v_call: TRBV13; d_call: NA; j_call: TRBJ1-6; clone_size: NA; cdr3_nt: TGTGCCAGCAGCTTAGAAGACCTCAACGGGAATTCACCCCTCCACTTT; cdr3_aa: CASSLEDLNGNSPLHF
v_call: TRBV5-1; d_call: TRBD2; j_call: TRBJ2-7; clone_size: NA; cdr3_nt: TGCGCCAGCAGCTTGAACAGCGGGAGTGGGTACGAGCAGTACTTC; cdr3_aa: CASSLNSGSGYEQYF
v_call: TRBV7-9; d_call: TRBD2; j_call: TRBJ2-1; clone_size: NA; cdr3_nt: TGTGCCAGCAGCCTTAGTCCCGCCTGGACTAGCGGTATTGAGCAGTTCTTC; cdr3_aa: CASSLSPAWTSGIEQFF
v_call: TRBV12-3/TRBV12-4; d_call: NA; j_call: TRBJ2-5; clone_size: NA; cdr3_nt: TGTGCCAGCAGTTTCAGGCAGCAAGAGACCCAGTACTTC; cdr3_aa: CASSFRQQETQYF
v_call: TRBV20-1; d_call: NA; j_call: TRBJ2-1; clone_size: few; cdr3_nt: TGCAGTGCTAGAGATTCCGGGAGAGCGATCGTTGAGCAGTTCTTC; cdr3_aa: CSARDSGRAIVEQFF
v_call: TRBV20-1; d_call: NA; j_call: TRBJ2-7; clone_size: NA; cdr3_nt: TGCAGTGCTCGGCGGAACAACTACGAGCAGTACTTC; cdr3_aa: CSARRNNYEQYF
v_call: TRBV5-1; d_call: NA; j_call: TRBJ1-4; clone_size: NA; cdr3_nt: TGCGCCAGCAGCTCCAAGCAGGGTTGGACTAATGAAAAACTGTTTTTT; cdr3_aa: CASSSKQGWTNEKLFF
v_call: TRBV30; d_call: TRBD1; j_call: TRBJ2-1; clone_size: NA; cdr3_nt: TGTGCCTGGGTTGGGACAGGGATTGGTGAGCAGTTCTTC; cdr3_aa: CAWVGTGIGEQFF
v_call: TRBV9; d_call: NA; j_call: TRBJ2-1; clone_size: NA; cdr3_nt: TGTGCCAGCAGCGTAGAGGAGATCTCCTACAATGAGCAGTTCTTC; cdr3_aa: CASSVEEISYNEQFF
v_call: TRBV9; d_call: NA; j_call: TRBJ1-5; clone_size: NA; cdr3_nt: TGTGCCAGCAGCGTAGGTCTGGTCGGACAGCCCCAGCATTTT; cdr3_aa: CASSVGLVGQPQHF
v_call: TRBV29-1; d_call: NA; j_call: TRBJ2-2; clone_size: NA; cdr3_nt: TGCAGCGTTGAAAGGGCTTCCACCGGGGAGCTGTTTTTT; cdr3_aa: CSVERASTGELFF
v_call: TRBV11-2; d_call: NA; j_call: TRBJ1-4; clone_size: NA; cdr3_nt: TGTGCCAGCAGCTGGCAGAGTAATGAAAAACTGTTTTTT; cdr3_aa: CASSWQSNEKLFF
v_call: TRBV28; d_call: NA; j_call: TRBJ1-2; clone_size: NA; cdr3_nt: TGTGCCAGCAGCTTGCCCCGGACAGACTATGGCTACACCTTC; cdr3_aa: CASSLPRTDYGYTF
v_call: TRBV29-1; d_call: NA; j_call: TRBJ2-3; clone_size: few; cdr3_nt: TGCAGCGTCCCGAGGCCAGATACGCAGTATTTT; cdr3_aa: CSVPRPDTQYF
v_call: TRBV10-3; d_call: NA; j_call: TRBJ2-7; clone_size: few; cdr3_nt: TGTGCCATCAGTGAACAGGGAGAGCAGTACTTC; cdr3_aa: CAISEQGEQYF
v_call: TRBV20-1; d_call: NA; j_call: TRBJ1-6; clone_size: few; cdr3_nt: TGCAGTGCCACCCCTGGTTGGGGTTATAATTCACCCCTCCACTTT; cdr3_aa: CSATPGWGYNSPLHF
v_call: TRBV12-3/TRBV12-4; d_call: NA; j_call: TRBJ1-5; clone_size: NA; cdr3_nt: TGTGCCAGCAGTCGAACAGGGTTGCTGGGTCAGCCCCAGCATTTT; cdr3_aa: CASSRTGLLGQPQHF
v_call: TRBV20-1; d_call: NA; j_call: TRBJ2-3; clone_size: NA; cdr3_nt: TGCAGTGCTAGGGGGCGAGGGAACACAGATACGCAGTATTTT; cdr3_aa: CSARGRGNTDTQYF
v_call: TRBV7-6; d_call: NA; j_call: TRBJ1-1; clone_size: few; cdr3_nt: TGTGCCAGCAGCTCGACCCCTAACACTGAAGCTTTCTTT; cdr3_aa: CASSSTPNTEAFF
v_call: TRBV7-2; d_call: TRBD1; j_call: TRBJ2-7; clone_size: NA; cdr3_nt: TGTGCCAGCAGCTTAGGGACAGGCGAGCAGTACTTC; cdr3_aa: CASSLGTGEQYF
v_call: TRBV7-9; d_call: NA; j_call: TRBJ2-7; clone_size: few; cdr3_nt: TGTGCCAGCAGCTTAGAAAGGACGAGGTACGAGCAGTACTTC; cdr3_aa: CASSLERTRYEQYF
v_call: TRBV6-5; d_call: TRBD2; j_call: TRBJ2-1; clone_size: few; cdr3_nt: TGTGCCAGCAGTTACTCGCGGGAGTTCGCCTACAATGAGCAGTTCTTC; cdr3_aa: CASSYSREFAYNEQFF
v_call: TRBV7-9; d_call: NA; j_call: TRBJ2-1; clone_size: NA; cdr3_nt: TGTGCCAGCAGCTTAGCAAGTCCACCGCGGGGTGAGCAGTTCTTC; cdr3_aa: CASSLASPPRGEQFF
v_call: TRBV10-3; d_call: TRBD2; j_call: TRBJ2-7; clone_size: NA; cdr3_nt: TGTGCCATCAGTGGGGCGGGGGAGTTAAACTACGAGCAGTACTTC; cdr3_aa: CAISGAGELNYEQYF
v_call: TRBV5-1; d_call: NA; j_call: TRBJ1-1; clone_size: NA; cdr3_nt: TGCGCCAGCAGCTTGGGAGAAATGAACACTGAAGCTTTCTTT; cdr3_aa: CASSLGEMNTEAFF
v_call: TRBV10-3; d_call: TRBD2; j_call: TRBJ2-1; clone_size: NA; cdr3_nt: TGTGCCATCACCGAGGGGGGCTTAACTAGCGGGAGCGCATGGGAGCAGTTCTTC; cdr3_aa: CAITEGGLTSGSAWEQFF
v_call: TRBV5-1; d_call: NA; j_call: TRBJ2-5; clone_size: NA; cdr3_nt: TGCGTCAGCAGCTTGAATGCTTTGGAGGAGACCCAGTACTTC; cdr3_aa: CVSSLNALEETQYF